The 22 T cell receptor beta chains below come from one sample, sequenced in a study of T cell responses to AZD1222 COVID-19 vaccine. Repertoires were generated with immunoSEQ multiplex PCR, while TCRdb's copy carries only in-frame clones and drops some. The sample has more than 140,000 clones, approximately 90% seen once. The input for sequencing was peripheral blood, taken on day 0 of MenACWY control vaccination. The receptors stem from an adult in good health.

This chain uses TRBV19 with TRBJ2-1; 7 nucleotides match TRBD1. The CDR3 has 14 residues. In germline, CDR1 is LNHDA, CDR2 SQIVND (reference sequence). V lost 5 bases and J lost 8; bases outside the gene matches: 9. CDR3 sequence: CASSEARGMDEQFF. The CDR3 DNA reads as TGTGCCAGTAGTGAGGCCAGGGGGATGGATGAGCAGTTCTTC. Based on the CDR3 plus reference TRBV19 and TRBJ2-1, the full variable domain is DGGITQSPKYLFRKEGQNVTLSCEQNLNHDAMYWYRQDPGQGLRLIYYSQIVNDFQKGDIAEGYSVSREKKESFPLTVTSAQKNPTAFYLCASSEARGMDEQFFGPGTRLTVL.

This clone was counted once. The chain combines TRBV7-2 with TRBJ1-3; D is unclear. V gave up 2 bases and J gave up 0 bases, with 11 bases separating them. This CDR3 is built from 16 residues. From germline, CDR1 is SGHTA and CDR2 FQGNSA. The CDR3 loop is CASSLTPVGSGNTIYF. In DNA, the CDR3 is TGTGCCAGCAGCTTAACCCCGGTGGGCTCTGGAAACACCATATATTTT.

The chain couples TRBV24-1 to TRBJ1-2; the D gene is possibly TRBD1 (5 bases). The CDR3 is made up of 12 amino acids. Trimming shortened V by 4 bases and J by 9 bases, and 11 bases separated the two germline ends. Germline CDR1 is KGHDR and CDR2 is SFDVKD. The CDR3 reads CATSDNRRSYTF. CDR3 in DNA: TGTGCCACCAGTGACAACAGGAGGAGCTACACCTTC.

The chain employs TRBV11-1 and TRBJ2-7, with 7 bases that match TRBD1. The trim removed 5 bases at V and 4 bases at J, leaving 11 bases unmatched. The germline gives CDR1 SGHAT, CDR2 FQDESV (reference sequence). The CDR3 totals 15 residues. The CDR3 spells CASSPRRGQIYEQYF. Written as DNA, the CDR3 is TGTGCCAGCAGCCCTCGTCGGGGACAGATTTACGAGCAGTACTTC.

The chain employs TRBV12-3 or TRBV12-4 and TRBJ1-1; 8 bases line up with TRBD1. The CDR3 spans 12 residues. V gave up 4 bases and J gave up 8 bases; unmatched junction bases: 3. CDR3 DNA: TGTGCCAGCAGTTACAACAGGGGGGAAGCTTTCTTT. It yields the protein CASSYNRGEAFF.

The rearrangement links TRBV21-1 to TRBJ2-7; the table's D call, TRBD1, has no DNA check behind it. TRBV21-1 is a pseudogene. The CDR3 length is 18 residues. In DNA form, the CDR3 reads TGTGCCAGCAGCAGAGGCGAGGGGCGAGGGGGAAGCTCCTACGAGCAGTACTTC. As protein: CASSRGEGRGGSSYEQYF.

The rearrangement uses TRBV19 and TRBJ2-1, with no clear D. Trimming took off 4 bases at V and 4 bases at J, with 11 bases between the two ends. The CDR3 sequence is 14 residues long. CDR1 is LNHDA and CDR2 is SQIVND in the germline V gene (reference sequence). CDR3 region: CASSSHLGYNEQFF. The CDR3 DNA is TGTGCCAGTAGTAGCCACCTAGGGTACAATGAGCAGTTCTTC.

There are a few counts of this clone. This chain uses TRBV15 with TRBJ1-3, with D uncertain. V lost 4 bases, J lost 0 bases, and 7 bases lay in between. This CDR3 has 14 residues. Germline-derived CDR1 and CDR2 are LNHNV and YYDKDF (reference sequence). DNA of the CDR3: TGTGCCACCAGCATTGACCTCTCTGGAAACACCATATATTTT. It yields the protein CATSIDLSGNTIYF.

The chain carries TRBV19 and TRBJ2-6; the D call may be TRBD1 or TRBD2 (5 bases each). The germline V gene has CDR1 LNHDA and CDR2 SQIVND (reference sequence). The germline V and J ends were trimmed by 1 base and 2 bases, with 6 bases remaining between them. The CDR3 totals 15 residues. The CDR3 loop is CASSIGGAGANVLTF. CDR3 bases: TGTGCCAGTAGTATAGGAGGGGCTGGGGCCAACGTCCTGACTTTC.

As regards this clone: Other DNA variants within this sample encode the same CDR3. The chain is built from TRBV12-3 or TRBV12-4 and TRBJ1-1; D not resolved. V lost 6 bases and J lost 5, with 7 bases in between. CDR3 length: 11 residues. The CDR3 DNA reads as TGTGCCAGCAGGTCACGTACTGAAGCTTTCTTT. It codes for CASRSRTEAFF.

This clone showed up just once. The genes are TRBV6-5 and TRBJ1-2; D not resolved. Germline V gives CDR1 MNHEY, CDR2 SVGAGI. Trimming cost V 8 bases and J 0 bases, with 7 bases left between them. The CDR3 has 12 amino acids. The CDR3 is CASGRSNYGYTF. DNA of the CDR3: TGTGCCAGCGGGCGGTCTAACTATGGCTACACCTTC.

The chain links TRBV6-5 to TRBJ2-7, with a tentative D call TRBD1 (6 bases). V lost 2 bases to trimming and J lost 4 bases, with 12 bases between them. The CDR3 spans 14 residues. Germline V CDR1 and CDR2: MNHEY, SVGAGI. CDR3: CASSYVQGRYEQYF. The CDR3 DNA reads as TGTGCCAGCAGTTACGTACAGGGTCGGTACGAGCAGTACTTC.

V usage is TRBV7-3 and J usage is TRBJ1-2, with 11 bases aligning to TRBD1. Trimming at V came to 5 bases and at J to 5 bases, leaving 7 bases not matched to a gene. Germline assignment: CDR1 SGHTA and CDR2 FQGTGA. There are 15 residues in the CDR3. The CDR3 nucleotides read TGTGCCAGCAGCCTTGGGACAGGGGGGCCTTATGGCTACACCTTC. Its translation is CASSLGTGGPYGYTF.

The chain recombines TRBV24-1 with TRBJ2-3; TRBD1 matches 8 bases. The CDR3 covers 15 residues. Germline V gives CDR1 KGHDR, CDR2 SFDVKD. The V gene end was trimmed by 4 bases and the J gene end by 1 base; junction bases not matched to a gene: 3. This chain's CDR3 is CATSEPGQGTDTQYF. The CDR3 DNA sequence: TGTGCCACCAGTGAGCCGGGACAGGGCACAGATACGCAGTATTTT.

The chain uses TRBV5-5 and TRBJ1-5; tentative D call: TRBD1 (6 bases). The V and J ends lost 1 base and 0 bases respectively, with 17 bases between them. In germline, CDR1 is SGHKS, CDR2 YYEKEE (reference sequence). The CDR3 length is 18 residues. The CDR3 is CASSLRAIQGNSNQPQHF. CDR3 DNA: TGTGCCAGCAGCTTGAGAGCAATACAGGGTAATAGCAATCAGCCCCAGCATTTT.

The CDR3 spells CASSLAGQGGSGANVLTF. The CDR3 DNA is TGTGCCAGCAGCTTGGCAGGGCAGGGCGGCTCTGGGGCCAACGTCCTGACTTTC. The rearrangement uses TRBV5-4 and TRBJ2-6, with D possibly matching TRBD1 (5 bases). The CDR3 is made up of 18 amino acids. V dropped 0 bases and J dropped 0 bases, with 13 bases sitting between them. Germline V gives CDR1 SGHNT, CDR2 YYREEE (reference sequence).

The chain's CDR3 is CASSPGGQINEQFF. As DNA, the CDR3 is TGTGCCAGCTCACCAGGAGGACAGATCAATGAGCAGTTCTTC. The rearrangement uses TRBV18 and TRBJ2-1; maybe TRBD1 (6 bases). CDR3 length equals 14 residues. CDR1 KGHSH and CDR2 LQKENI come from the germline V gene. Trimming left V 2 bases short and J 6 bases short, with 11 bases between. Filled out from reference TRBV18 and TRBJ2-1, the complete variable domain reads NAGVMQNPRHLVRRRGQEARLRCSPMKGHSHVYWYRQLPEEGLKFMVYLQKENIIDESGMPKERFSAEFPKEGPSILRIQQVVRGDSAAYFCASSPGGQINEQFFGPGTRLTVL.

The V and J genes are TRBV5-1 and TRBJ2-3; a weak D match, TRBD2 (6 bases). The CDR3 covers 16 residues. Germline V gene sequence: CDR1 SGHRS, CDR2 YFSETQ. V shed 4 bases and J shed 0 bases, with 15 bases lying between them. The CDR3 DNA reads as TGCGCCAGCAGCGGCACGGGAGTTACTAGCACAGATACGCAGTATTTT. Its translation is CASSGTGVTSTDTQYF.

The chain combines TRBV27 with TRBJ1-1; D not certain. The CDR3 length is 13 residues. Germline CDR1 and CDR2: MNHEY and SMNVEV (reference sequence). V dropped 3 bases and J dropped 1 base, with 6 bases sitting between them. DNA for the CDR3: TGTGCCAGCAGTTTCAGCCAGAACACTGAAGCTTTCTTT. Translating gives CASSFSQNTEAFF.

The chain employs TRBV18 and TRBJ2-1; TRBD1 might be the D (6 bases). V was shortened by 5 bases and J by 6 bases, with 14 bases between the two germline ends. Germline V gene lookup returns CDR1 KGHSH and CDR2 LQKENI. The CDR3 extends over 14 amino acids. Written as DNA, the CDR3 is TGTGCCAGCTCAACAAATGGGGGCCCCAATGAGCAGTTCTTC. Its protein product is CASSTNGGPNEQFF.

The chain links TRBV7-2 to TRBJ2-5, with a weak D call TRBD1 (5 bases). There are 15 residues in the CDR3. Trimming cost V 4 bases and J 2 bases, with 14 bases left between them. The germline V gene has CDR1 SGHTA and CDR2 FQGNSA. The CDR3 sequence is CASSSFRVGQETQYF. CDR3 coding DNA: TGTGCCAGCAGCTCCTTCAGGGTTGGACAAGAGACCCAGTACTTC.

J is TRBJ2-3 and V is TRBV27; no firm D call. V was clipped by 5 bases and J by 1 base, with 4 bases between them. Germline V lookup: CDR1 MNHEY, CDR2 SMNVEV (reference sequence). This CDR3 is built from 12 residues. As DNA, the CDR3 is TGTGCCAGCAGTCCGGGCACAGATACGCAGTATTTT. It is translated as CASSPGTDTQYF.